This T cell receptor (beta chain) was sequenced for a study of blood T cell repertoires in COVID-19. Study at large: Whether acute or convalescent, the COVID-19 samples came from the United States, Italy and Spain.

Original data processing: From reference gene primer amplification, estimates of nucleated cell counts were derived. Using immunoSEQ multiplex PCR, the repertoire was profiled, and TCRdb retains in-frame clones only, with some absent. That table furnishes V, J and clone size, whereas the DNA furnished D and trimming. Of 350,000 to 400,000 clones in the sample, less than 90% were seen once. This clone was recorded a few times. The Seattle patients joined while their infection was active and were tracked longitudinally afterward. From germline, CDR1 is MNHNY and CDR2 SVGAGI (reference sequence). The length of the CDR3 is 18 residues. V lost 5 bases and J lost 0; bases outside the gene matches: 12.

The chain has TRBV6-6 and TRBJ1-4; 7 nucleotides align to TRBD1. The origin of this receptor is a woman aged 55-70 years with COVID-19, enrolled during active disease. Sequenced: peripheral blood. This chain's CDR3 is CASSRRGQPLATNEKLFF. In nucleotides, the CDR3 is TGTGCCAGCAGTCGACGGGGACAGCCACTCGCAACTAATGAAAAACTGTTTTTT.